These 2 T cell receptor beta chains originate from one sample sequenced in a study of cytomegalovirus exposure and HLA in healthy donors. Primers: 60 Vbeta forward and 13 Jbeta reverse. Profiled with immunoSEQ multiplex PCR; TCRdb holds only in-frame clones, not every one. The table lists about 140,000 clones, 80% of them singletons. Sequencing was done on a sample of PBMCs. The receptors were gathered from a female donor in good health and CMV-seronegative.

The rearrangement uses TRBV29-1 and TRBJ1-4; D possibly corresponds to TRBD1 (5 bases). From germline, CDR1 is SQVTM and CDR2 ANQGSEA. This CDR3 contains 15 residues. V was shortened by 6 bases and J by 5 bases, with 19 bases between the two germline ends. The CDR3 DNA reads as TGCAGCGTCTACGGGGGGTTCGGGCTAAATGAAAAACTGTTTTTT. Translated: CSVYGGFGLNEKLFF.

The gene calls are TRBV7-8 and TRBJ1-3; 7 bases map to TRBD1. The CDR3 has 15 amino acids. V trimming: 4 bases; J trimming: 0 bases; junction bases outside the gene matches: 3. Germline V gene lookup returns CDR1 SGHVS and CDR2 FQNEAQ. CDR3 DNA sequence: TGTGCCAGCAGCTGGACAGGAATCTCTGGAAACACCATATATTTT. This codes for CASSWTGISGNTIYF.